This TCR beta chain was retrieved from a study of cytomegalovirus exposure and HLA in healthy donors (dated by TCRdb to about 2017). For the study in its entirety: In an earlier analysis of 587 of the donors, approximately 260 Gb of sequence data and 117 million unique TCR beta sequences from about 179 million T cells were reported. An early release covering roughly 640 HLA-typed donors comprised approximately 300 gigabases of sequencing data and tens of millions of unique TCR sequences. Of the roughly 400 genotyped donors, roughly 80% fell in the genetic ancestry cluster associated with self-reported Caucasian donors. The study aimed to test whether cataloging public T cell receptors could reveal signatures of past pathogen exposure. Using immunosequencing, the study profiled T cell repertoires from fewer than 700 subjects and related those repertoires to cytomegalovirus serostatus. In addition to the first cohort of hundreds of subjects, a separate validation cohort of approximately 120 different subjects was used. To predict cytomegalovirus infection status, the study combined high-throughput TCR immunosequencing, statistical association of individual TCRs with disease status, and machine learning. A later analysis re-examined previously published TCR beta repertoires from just over 650 donors and added high-resolution HLA genotyping to investigate patterns of TCR occurrence. Rather than using new phenotypic data, the later analysis identified candidate immune exposures from TCR beta sequences and from how often those sequences occurred across donors. An earlier analysis of several hundred of the donors applied high-throughput TCR beta sequencing to assess whether each TCR beta V gene segment acted as functional or pseudogenic. Alongside the repertoire data, information on donor age, sex, ethnicity and CMV serostatus was compiled. Genome-wide SNP genotypes for about 65% of the roughly 700 donors were used in a later genetic analysis, which treated that subset as a discovery cohort. Every repertoire in the discovery cohort had been generated on one and the same sequencing platform. HLA typing included class I and class II loci at four-digit resolution. The number of donors typed differed by locus, with roughly 620-640 for A, B, C, DRB1 and DQB1, around 560 for DQA1, nearly 610 for DPA1, and approximately 470 for DPB1. Roughly five DR-DQ haplotypes were treated as single units for association and clustering because of strong linkage in the cohort. Among around 400 genotyped donors of the cohort, an average of approximately 240,000 unique TCR beta nucleotide sequences was sequenced per donor, of which about 19% were non-productive. General findings and caveats noted by the study authors: It was suggested by the authors that the approach could potentially be generalized to other disease states and immunological phenotypes. Some IMGT-functional V segments, including TRBV6-2 and TRBV6-3, could not be distinguished by the 87-base-pair reads and were therefore excluded. The sequencing pipeline was judged likely to have produced a cluster of highly shared sequence variants as a technical artifact. In a later analysis, HLA-associated TCR beta chains showed more clonal expansion and lower generation probabilities than non-associated chains that were equally common. Because HLA typing was unavailable for some donors at each locus, only the typed subset was used in association tests. Only TCR beta chains were sequenced in this cohort, and the absence of alpha or paired-chain data limited detectable features. Strong co-occurrence of HLA alleles, especially DR and DQ, made assigning TCR associations to individual alleles difficult. V-gene and J-gene trimming of TCR beta chains was associated with a missense DCLRE1C variant in a later genetic analysis, and the association was replicated in an independent cohort. In a later analysis, the rate of TCR association differed among HLA loci, with DRB1 alleles having the most associated TCRs and HLA-C alleles having the fewest. Three of the identified cytomegalovirus-associated TCR beta chains were confirmed in vitro to be specific for cytomegalovirus antigens. According to a later genetic analysis, donors in an Asian-associated ancestry cluster had fewer N-insertions in productive TCRs than the roughly 660-donor mean. The earlier analysis of approximately 590 of the donors excluded 15 to 20 rarely observed V segments, including chromosome 9 orphons, because counts were too low. Correlated functional status among segregating V segments might reflect linkage disequilibrium, but an unknown experimental factor could not be ruled out. Sequencing depth was assumed to be roughly uniform across donors in the presence/absence analyses, though that assumption may not hold. At a false discovery rate of 0.05, a later analysis linked some 18,000 TCR beta sequences to specific HLA alleles. Immune exposure information for the cohort was limited to CMV serostatus. According to a later analysis, most CMV-associated TCR beta chains appeared to be HLA-restricted, and the HLA associations seemed to be driven largely by CMV exposure. While some public TCRs were present in many individuals, most TCR sequences turned up only very rarely across donors. A further reported finding was that TCR beta sequences accurately predicted the HLA-A and HLA-B alleles for most subjects in the first cohort. In an earlier analysis of 587 of the donors, most TCR beta V segments appeared in productive rearrangements about 87% or about 30% of the time, broadly matching IMGT annotations. The study listed 170 or so TCR beta chains as associated with cytomegalovirus. The classifier was reported to diagnose cytomegalovirus status with high specificity and sensitivity in both the original cohort and the validation cohort. According to a later analysis, parvovirus B19, influenza, CMV and Epstein-Barr virus appeared linked to several top co-occurrence clusters.

The cohort was made up of about 670 healthy bone marrow donors. At the time of sampling, all cohort members were nominally healthy, though unrecorded immune exposures were likely present. The donor tested CMV seropositive, placing the donor among the 250 to 350 seropositive members of the cohort. Every donor gave a peripheral blood sample, and the peripheral blood mononuclear cells from that sample were used for TCR beta sequencing. Genomic DNA extraction from the blood cell samples was performed with the Qiagen DNeasy Blood Extraction Kit. Via the germline V gene (reference sequence), CDR1 is MNHEY and CDR2 SMNVEV. The junction carries 11 bases between V and J, which are trimmed by 4 bases and 4 bases respectively. From its cysteine to its phenylalanine, the CDR3 spans 14 amino acids. The entry retains the CDR3 DNA only, 42 bases that are in frame from base 1. Library generation was performed with the immunoSEQ multiplex PCR assay. A mixture of 60 forward primers for TCR Vbeta segments and 13 reverse primers for TCR Jbeta segments was used in the multiplex PCR. A multiplex PCR assay on genomic DNA amplified the CDR3 region of rearranged TCR beta genes. The amplified TCR beta libraries were sequenced on the Illumina HiSeq System as 87-base-pair reads. Regarding the original processing steps: A later analysis counted around 72 million unique TCR beta chains across the 650 to 800 repertoires, and roughly 11 million of these chains were shared by at least two donors. A nearest-neighbor algorithm error-corrected the raw reads and collapsed the reads into unique sequences, merging closely related sequences to remove PCR and sequencing errors. V, D and J gene segments were assigned by aligning CDR3 sequences to IMGT reference sequences. For a sequence to be retained, a match of at least six nucleotides was required to both a V gene segment and a J gene segment. Rearrangements were called productive when the CDR3 lacked stop codons and stayed in frame with V and J; all others were non-productive. Following IMGT convention, CDR3 was defined as the stretch from the second conserved V-encoded cysteine up to the conserved J-encoded phenylalanine. In an earlier analysis of some 550 of the donors, sequences lacking an unambiguous match to a single V gene segment were excluded. An earlier analysis of a few hundred of the donors called V segments functional above 56.7% productive rearrangements and segregating when the between-donor standard deviation exceeded 5%. To diagnose cytomegalovirus status from the catalog of TCR beta chain sequences, a statistical classification framework was built. A later analysis assigned V and J genes by comparing TCR nucleotide sequences with IMGT/GENE-DB human TR gene sequences. In a later analysis, CDR3 sequences and most-parsimonious VDJ recombination scenarios were assigned using the TCRdist pipeline. A later analysis defined each TCR beta chain by its CDR3 amino acid sequence plus V-gene family, and excluded reads lacking a unique V-gene family. To address suspected cross-contamination and a sequencing artifact, a later analysis removed under 600 highly shared, low-generation-probability nucleotide sequences. For each public chain, a later analysis derived a clonal expansion index from normalized ranks of inferred template counts within each repertoire. A later analysis computed generation probabilities with a VDJ recombination model fitted to out-of-frame rearrangements, and checked the results against IGoR. Hypergeometric tests were used in a later analysis to score TCR-TCR, TCR-HLA and TCR-CMV co-occurrence, with a repertoire-size bias correction applied to the TCR pairs. A later analysis estimated false discovery rates by permuting HLA or CMV assignments 20 times. In a later analysis, co-occurring TCRs were grouped using DBSCAN, with TCRdist sequence similarity added in when clustering inside HLA-allele-positive subsets. Repertoires with fewer than 30,000 or more than 120,000 public chains, plus five repertoires with anomalous nucleotide sharing, were excluded from co-occurrence clustering. The table comes from immuneACCESS by way of TCRdb, which keeps in-frame sequences with V and J called. Part of the clones is missing from these tables; in studies checked, under half for an unresolved V gene and the rest for unknown reasons. That table supplies the V and J calls and clone size; D and trimming were determined from the DNA. The table for this sample lists 100,000 to 150,000 clones; more than 75% of them were counted only once. The ten top clones hold approximately 10% of the sample.

A word on this clone: Its antigen has not been determined. No base qualities exist here, and no much larger clone lies one base off it.

The rearranged chain carries TRBV27 and TRBJ1-5, with no reliable assignment of the D segment. The receptor was derived from a man aged 25-45 years in good health and CMV-seropositive. Material: PBMCs. The nucleotide sequence is TGTGCCAGCAGTTATTTCCGAGGGAATCAGCCCCAGCATTTT. Translated, this gives CASSYFRGNQPQHF.